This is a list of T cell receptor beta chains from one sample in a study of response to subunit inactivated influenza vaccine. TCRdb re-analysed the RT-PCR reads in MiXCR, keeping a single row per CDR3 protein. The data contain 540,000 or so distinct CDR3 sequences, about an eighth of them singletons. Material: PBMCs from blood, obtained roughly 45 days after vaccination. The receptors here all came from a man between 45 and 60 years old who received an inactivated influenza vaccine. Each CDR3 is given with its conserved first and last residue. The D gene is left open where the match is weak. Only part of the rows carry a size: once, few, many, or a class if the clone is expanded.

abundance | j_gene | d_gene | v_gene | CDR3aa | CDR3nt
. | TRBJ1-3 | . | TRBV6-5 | CASSYSRTPSSGNTIYF | TGTGCCAGCAGTTACTCGAGGACACCAAGCTCTGGAAACACCATATATTTT
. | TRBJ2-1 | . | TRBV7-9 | CASSVIRGRGWYNEQFF | TGTGCCAGCAGCGTAATTAGAGGGCGGGGTTGGTACAATGAGCAGTTCTTC
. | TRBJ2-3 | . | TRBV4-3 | CASSPSAIRTQYF | TGCGCCAGCAGCCCCTCGGCCATTCGTACGCAGTATTTT
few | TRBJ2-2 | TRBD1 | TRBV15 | CATSSLQGAGELFF | TGTGCCACCAGCAGTCTCCAGGGGGCCGGGGAGCTGTTTTTT
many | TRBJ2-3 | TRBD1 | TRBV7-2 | CASSLEGQGTDTQYF | TGTGCCAGCAGCTTAGAGGGACAGGGTACAGATACGCAGTATTTT
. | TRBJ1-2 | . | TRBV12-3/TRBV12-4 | CASSQELGYGYTF | TGTGCCAGCAGCCAGGAATTGGGCTATGGCTACACCTTC
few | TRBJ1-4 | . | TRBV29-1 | CSVEDSRGKLFF | TGCAGCGTTGAAGACAGTAGGGGAAAACTGTTTTTT
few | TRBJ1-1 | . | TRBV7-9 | CASSSPGVRAEAFF | TGTGCCAGCAGCTCCCCGGGGGTAAGGGCTGAAGCTTTCTTT
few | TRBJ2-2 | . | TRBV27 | CASSLSGAGTGELFF | TGTGCCAGCAGTTTATCCGGGGCGGGCACCGGGGAGCTGTTTTTT
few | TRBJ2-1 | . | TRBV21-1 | CASSKAGTSGGEQFF | TGTGCCAGCAGCAAAGCAGGGACCTCTGGGGGTGAGCAGTTCTTC
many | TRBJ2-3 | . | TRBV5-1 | CASSLSTNTQYF | TGCGCCAGCAGCCTAAGCACGAATACGCAGTATTTT
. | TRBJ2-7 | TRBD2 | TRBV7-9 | CASSLLPGGRYEQYF | TGTGCCAGCAGCTTACTACCGGGAGGGCGATACGAGCAGTACTTC
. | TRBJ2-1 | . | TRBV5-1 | CASSYFRAGSPMSYNEQFF | TGCGCCAGCAGCTACTTTAGGGCGGGGTCCCCGATGTCTTACAATGAGCAGTTCTTC
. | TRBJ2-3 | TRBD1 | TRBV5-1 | CASSGQGGLDTQYF | TGCGCCAGCAGCGGACAGGGCGGACTGGATACGCAGTATTTT
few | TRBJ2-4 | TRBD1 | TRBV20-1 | CSARTGETFEAKNIQYF | TGCAGTGCTCGGACAGGGGAGACGTTTGAAGCCAAAAACATTCAGTACTTC
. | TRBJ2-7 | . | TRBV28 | CASSLASGRPYEQYF | TGTGCCAGCAGTTTGGCCTCGGGGCGGCCCTACGAGCAGTACTTC
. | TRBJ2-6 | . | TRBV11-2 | CASRTARKERGANVLTF | TGTGCCAGCAGAACTGCCAGAAAAGAGAGGGGGGCCAACGTCCTGACTTTC